This is a list of T cell receptor beta chains from one sample in a study of T-cell memory formation after mild COVID-19. TCRdb recomputed calls from the 5' RACE reads with MiXCR, one row per CDR3 protein. The data show over 350,000 distinct CDR3 sequences, 24% seen once. The sequenced material came from PBMCs or a T cell subset sorted from them (not recorded which). These receptors were collected from an adult woman who had mild COVID-19 (a few samples of this study predate the infection). Cell type and time point are not known. Each CDR3 is given with its conserved first and last residue. Each record gives: D gene, J gene, V gene, clone size, CDR3 protein, CDR3 DNA. A D gene is named only where the DNA matches it firmly. Size values are once, few and many counts, or a class for expanded clones, and some rows have none.

TRBD1 | TRBJ1-3 | TRBV7-9 | - | CASRLRGSGNTIYF | TGTGCCAGCAGACTCAGGGGGTCCGGAAACACCATATATTTT
- | TRBJ2-2 | TRBV24-1 | - | CATSASGEAGELFF | TGTGCCACCAGTGCCTCGGGGGAAGCCGGGGAGCTGTTTTTT
TRBD2 | TRBJ2-1 | TRBV7-7 | few | CASSTGLAGARNEQFF | TGTGCTAGCAGCACGGGACTAGCGGGAGCCAGGAATGAGCAGTTCTTC
TRBD2 | TRBJ2-7 | TRBV6-5 | few | CASSISGSYDEQYF | TGTGCCAGCAGTATTAGCGGGAGTTACGACGAGCAGTACTTC
- | TRBJ2-7 | TRBV6-5 | - | CASSYYRESYEQYF | TGTGCCAGCAGTTACTACAGGGAATCCTACGAGCAGTACTTC
TRBD1 | TRBJ2-7 | TRBV4-1 | few | CASSRLRGRQDEQYF | TGCGCCAGCAGTCGTTTGAGGGGGCGCCAGGACGAGCAGTACTTC
- | TRBJ2-5 | TRBV7-9 | few | CASSRPGAAGQETQYF | TGTGCCAGCAGCCGACCCGGAGCCGCGGGGCAAGAGACCCAGTACTTC
- | TRBJ2-3 | TRBV27 | - | CASSIEWGVDTQYF | TGTGCCAGCAGTATTGAGTGGGGGGTGGATACGCAGTATTTT
TRBD2 | TRBJ2-7 | TRBV7-2 | many | CASRTSGTTYEQYF | TGTGCCAGCAGGACTAGCGGGACGACCTACGAGCAGTACTTC
TRBD2 | TRBJ2-3 | TRBV7-8 | many | CASSWTAGGITDTQYF | TGTGCCAGCAGCTGGACAGCGGGGGGGATCACAGATACGCAGTATTTT
TRBD1 | TRBJ2-7 | TRBV29-1 | - | CSAGDRGKSGEQYF | TGCAGCGCCGGAGACAGGGGAAAAAGTGGCGAGCAGTACTTC
- | TRBJ2-2 | TRBV12-3/TRBV12-4 | few | CASTPLVVGELFF | TGTGCCAGCACCCCATTAGTGGTCGGGGAGCTGTTTTTT
- | TRBJ1-5 | TRBV11-2 | - | CASSLAGTYQPQHF | TGTGCCAGCAGCTTAGCGGGCACGTATCAGCCCCAGCATTTT
- | TRBJ2-7 | TRBV12-3/TRBV12-4 | few | CASRPLGRVGAEQYF | TGTGCCAGCAGACCCTTGGGAAGGGTGGGCGCCGAGCAGTACTTC
TRBD1 | TRBJ1-1 | TRBV7-2 | - | CASSRDRGQTEAFF | TGTGCCAGCAGCCGGGACAGGGGGCAAACTGAAGCTTTCTTT
TRBD1 | TRBJ1-2 | TRBV12-3/TRBV12-4 | few | CASRPAGGSYGYTF | TGTGCCAGCAGACCTGCAGGGGGGAGCTATGGCTACACCTTC
- | TRBJ2-5 | TRBV11-3 | few | CASSQDGLRETQYF | TGTGCCAGCAGCCAAGACGGGCTCCGAGAGACCCAGTACTTC
TRBD2 | TRBJ2-2 | TRBV29-1 | few | CSVEASGRDTGELFF | TGCAGCGTTGAGGCTAGCGGGAGGGACACCGGGGAGCTGTTTTTT
TRBD1 | TRBJ1-1 | TRBV5-1 | - | CASCPDRANTEAFF | TGCGCCAGCTGCCCGGACAGGGCGAACACTGAAGCTTTCTTT
TRBD2 | TRBJ2-3 | TRBV6-5 | - | CASSWEGTRGTDTQYF | TGTGCCAGCAGTTGGGAGGGGACCCGTGGCACAGATACGCAGTATTTT
TRBD1 | TRBJ2-5 | TRBV7-9 | once | CASSSLDRRYRTQYF | TGTGCCAGCAGCTCTCTGGACAGGCGTTATCGGACCCAGTACTTC
- | TRBJ1-2 | TRBV4-1 | few | CASSQDRINDGYTF | TGCGCCAGCAGCCAAGACCGGATTAATGATGGCTACACCTTC
- | TRBJ2-7 | TRBV3-1 | - | CASSPVWTTTGEQYF | TGTGCCAGCAGCCCCGTATGGACCACTACGGGGGAGCAGTACTTC
TRBD1 | TRBJ1-1 | TRBV19 | - | CATSTGTNTEAFF | TGTGCCACCTCGACAGGGACGAACACTGAAGCTTTCTTT
- | TRBJ1-4 | TRBV15 | - | CATSSLARGHREKLFF | TGTGCCACCAGCAGCTTGGCCCGGGGACACCGTGAAAAACTGTTTTTT
- | TRBJ2-7 | TRBV20-1 | - | CSAGDLLGSYEQYF | TGCAGTGCAGGGGATCTCCTGGGGTCCTACGAGCAGTACTTC
- | TRBJ1-6 | TRBV5-6 | - | CASSLAEISPLHF | TGTGCCAGCAGCTTGGCAGAAATTTCACCCCTCCACTTT
TRBD1 | TRBJ1-6 | TRBV7-3 | many | CASSTGTENSPLHF | TGTGCCAGCAGCACCGGGACAGAGAATTCACCCCTCCACTTT
- | TRBJ1-5 | TRBV20-1 | - | CSAPLQGHSGQPQHF | TGCAGTGCTCCCTTACAGGGACATTCCGGTCAGCCCCAGCATTTT
- | TRBJ2-5 | TRBV12-3/TRBV12-4 | - | CASLPGEGPTYQETQYF | TGTGCCAGCTTACCCGGGGAAGGGCCGACGTACCAAGAGACCCAGTACTTC
- | TRBJ1-4 | TRBV6-2/TRBV6-3 | few | CASSPVANEKLFF | TGTGCCAGCAGCCCCGTTGCTAATGAAAAACTGTTTTTT
TRBD1 | TRBJ2-2 | TRBV7-2 | - | CASSLAQGANGELFF | TGTGCCAGCAGCTTAGCACAGGGGGCCAACGGGGAGCTGTTTTTT
- | TRBJ2-7 | TRBV12-3/TRBV12-4 | - | CASSISRSRSYEQYF | TGTGCCAGCAGTATCAGCCGATCAAGATCCTACGAGCAGTACTTC
TRBD2 | TRBJ2-1 | TRBV4-1 | - | CASRPSGGSSYNEQFF | TGCGCCAGCAGACCAAGCGGGGGGAGCTCCTACAATGAGCAGTTCTTC
- | TRBJ1-1 | TRBV18 | - | CASSRMQGNTEAFF | TGTGCCAGCTCACGGATGCAGGGGAACACTGAAGCTTTCTTT
- | TRBJ1-2 | TRBV25-1 | - | CASSEGWQDYSRIKWSNYGYTF | TGTGCCAGCAGTGAAGGGTGGCAGGACTACTCGCGAATCAAGTGGAGTAACTATGGCTACACCTTC
TRBD2 | TRBJ2-3 | TRBV10-3 | once | CAISELSGSTDTQYF | TGTGCCATCAGTGAACTTAGCGGGAGCACAGATACGCAGTATTTT
- | TRBJ2-5 | TRBV12-3/TRBV12-4 | few | CASSFGDGETQYF | TGTGCCAGCAGTTTCGGGGATGGCGAGACCCAGTACTTC
- | TRBJ2-1 | TRBV11-2 | few | CASSLYGGEYNEQFF | TGTGCCAGCAGCCTCTACGGGGGTGAATACAATGAGCAGTTCTTC
- | TRBJ2-5 | TRBV7-8 | - | CASSLESPGVGETQYF | TGTGCCAGCAGCTTAGAAAGTCCCGGGGTTGGAGAGACCCAGTACTTC
TRBD1 | TRBJ2-1 | TRBV12-3/TRBV12-4 | few | CASSFRRGRGEQFF | TGTGCCAGCAGTTTTCGCAGGGGGCGAGGTGAGCAGTTCTTC
- | TRBJ2-7 | TRBV12-3/TRBV12-4 | - | CASSLVAGEIHEQYF | TGTGCCAGCAGTTTAGTGGCAGGGGAAATCCACGAGCAGTACTTC
TRBD1 | TRBJ1-2 | TRBV13 | few | CASSLWTGPYGGYGYTF | TGTGCCAGCAGCTTATGGACAGGGCCTTACGGGGGCTATGGCTACACCTTC
TRBD1 | TRBJ2-7 | TRBV12-3/TRBV12-4 | - | CASSLRARLRGLDEQYF | TGTGCCAGCAGTTTACGTGCCCGGCTCAGGGGGCTCGACGAGCAGTACTTC
- | TRBJ2-5 | TRBV24-1 | few | CATSMDSQETQYF | TGTGCCACCAGTATGGACTCCCAAGAGACCCAGTACTTC
- | TRBJ2-2 | TRBV12-3/TRBV12-4 | - | CASSSGLARQAGELFF | TGTGCCAGCAGTTCCGGTCTAGCTCGCCAAGCCGGGGAGCTGTTTTTT
TRBD1 | TRBJ2-3 | TRBV6-6 | - | CAIRSTGGEDTQYF | TGTGCCATCCGCTCGACAGGGGGCGAGGATACGCAGTATTTT
- | TRBJ2-7 | TRBV9 | - | CASSSRSNYEQYF | TGTGCCAGCAGCTCGCGATCAAACTACGAGCAGTACTTC
TRBD1 | TRBJ1-5 | TRBV18 | - | CASSDSQGVAQPQHF | TGTGCCAGCTCAGATTCACAGGGGGTCGCTCAGCCCCAGCATTTT
TRBD2 | TRBJ2-1 | TRBV5-1 | few | CASSPGLAGGPSPYNEQFF | TGCGCCAGCAGCCCGGGACTAGCGGGGGGGCCGAGCCCCTACAATGAGCAGTTCTTC
- | TRBJ1-2 | TRBV2 | - | CAITGIGYGYTF | TGTGCCATCACAGGAATCGGTTATGGCTACACCTTC
TRBD1 | TRBJ2-3 | TRBV7-9 | - | CASRPSTGIGDTQYF | TGTGCCAGCAGGCCCTCGACAGGGATTGGTGATACGCAGTATTTT
- | TRBJ2-7 | TRBV29-1 | many | CSVEDRTGNPYEQYF | TGCAGCGTTGAAGATCGAACAGGGAATCCCTACGAGCAGTACTTC
- | TRBJ2-5 | TRBV28 | - | CASSRGDRETQYF | TGTGCCAGCAGCAGAGGGGACCGGGAGACCCAGTACTTC